This TCR beta chain appears in the sequencing data of a study of early T cells in non-severe SARS-CoV-2 infection. This clonotype was recorded many times. TCRdb analysed the 5' RACE reads with MiXCR anew, one entry per CDR3 protein. The data show more than 95,000 distinct CDR3 sequences, approximately 10% seen once. After removal of 0 bases from V and 1 base from J, the junction contained 5 bases not matched to a gene. The CDR3 is 16 amino acids. Germline CDR1 SGHVS, CDR2 FNYEAQ. The chain combines TRBV7-6 with TRBJ2-5, with TRBD2 identical over 7 bases. This receptor was taken from an adult who was a healthcare worker with PCR-confirmed SARS-CoV-2 infection or an uninfected control (not recorded which). The material sequenced was whole blood, taken at baseline. In DNA, the CDR3 is TGTGCCAGCAGCTTAGCTGCCTCTAGCGGCCAAGAGACCCAGTACTTC. Translation: CASSLAASSGQETQYF.